This TCR beta chain is from a study of blood T cell repertoires in COVID-19. Study information: From T cells, B-cell-depleted T cells, or PBMCs came the material, which was cDNA or gDNA.

Measured with immunoSEQ multiplex PCR; TCRdb has only the in-frame clones, and not every one. The sample yields around 150,000 clones, 80% to 85% seen once. V gave up 1 base and J gave up 4 bases; unmatched junction bases: 10. CDR3 length equals 16 residues. Germline loops: CDR1 SGHDT, CDR2 YYEEEE. Those who participated ranged in age from roughly 18 to 95 years and resided in 24 US areas. Cohorts were determined from participant-reported clinical history. This clone was counted a few times. The source material was PBMCs or T cells enriched from blood (not recorded which). The rearrangement joins TRBV5-6 to TRBJ1-2, with 7 bases aligning to TRBD1. The clonotype originates from a woman aged 55-69 years who had recovered from COVID-19. CDR3 in DNA: TGTGCCAGCAGCTTGATTGCCGGTGCAGGGGGCTATGGCTACACCTTC. Residues: CASSLIAGAGGYGYTF. Variable domain in full (rest from reference TRBV5-6 and TRBJ1-2): DAGVTQSPTHLIKTRGQQVTLRCSPKSGHDTVSWYQQALGQGPQFIFQYYEEEERQRGNFPDRFSGHQFPNYSSELNVNALLLGDSALYLCASSLIAGAGGYGYTFGSGTRLTVV.